The 14 T cell receptor beta chains given below trace back to one sample, sequenced in a study of control samples from healthy donors and cancer patients. This table comes from immunoSEQ multiplex PCR, and its TCRdb copy is limited to in-frame clones, with some not included. The sample holds approximately 98,000 clones, approximately 82% seen once. The sequencing sample was made of blood. These receptors were obtained from a man aged 18 to 29 in good health.

Only a few counts were recorded for this clone. This chain connects TRBV7-2 to TRBJ1-2; D is unresolved. The CDR3 has 13 residues. The V gene lost 5 bases and the J gene lost 6 bases, with 13 bases spanning the gap. Germline V gene sequence: CDR1 SGHTA, CDR2 FQGNSA. The CDR3 DNA reads TGTGCCAGCAGCACACGGGCAGTTAATGGCTACACCTTC. Translating it yields CASSTRAVNGYTF. The variable domain in full, with the rest retrieved from reference TRBV7-2 and TRBJ1-2, is GAGVSQSPSNKVTEKGKDVELRCDPISGHTALYWYRQSLGQGLEFLIYFQGNSAPDKSGLPSDRFSAERTGGSVSTLTIQRTQQEDSAVYLCASSTRAVNGYTFGSGTRLTVV.

This clone was seen once. V usage is TRBV30 and J usage is TRBJ1-2; D unclear. The CDR3 consists of 15 residues. The V gene lost 3 bases and the J gene lost 1 base, with 15 bases spanning the gap. Germline values: CDR1 GTSNPN, CDR2 SVGIG (reference sequence). The CDR3 region has the DNA TGTGCCTGGAGCCCCCGAGGAGTGCTTAACTATGGCTACACCTTC. This gives the protein CAWSPRGVLNYGYTF. The full variable domain, in which reference TRBV30 and TRBJ1-2 provide the parts outside the CDR3, is SQTIHQWPATLVQPVGSPLSLECTVEGTSNPNLYWYRQAAGRGLQLLFYSVGIGQISSEVPQNLSASRPQDRQFILSSKKLLLSDSGFYLCAWSPRGVLNYGYTFGSGTRLTVV.

The V and J genes are TRBV5-4 and TRBJ1-6; D is undetermined. Germline CDR1 SGHNT, CDR2 YYREEE (reference sequence). This CDR3 has 16 residues. Between the trimmed V and J ends, which lost 2 bases and 6 bases, there was a span of 15 bases. The CDR3: CASSLSTAPSNSPLHF. CDR3 DNA sequence: TGTGCCAGCAGCTTAAGCACGGCTCCTAGTAATTCACCCCTCCACTTT.

This chain connects TRBV6-2 or TRBV6-3 to TRBJ1-2; D unclear. The V end lost 5 bases, the J end lost 2 bases, and 15 bases lay between the germline ends. This CDR3 is 15 amino acids long. CDR1 is MNHEY and CDR2 is SVGEGT in the germline V gene. CDR3 protein: CASSDTGRGNYGYTF. The DNA of the CDR3 is TGTGCCAGCAGTGACACCGGACGGGGAAACTATGGCTACACCTTC.

The chain is built from TRBV5-1 and TRBJ1-1; D not certain. Per the germline V gene, CDR1 is SGHRS and CDR2 is YFSETQ. V lost 6 bases and J lost 5, with 17 bases in between. CDR3 size: 14 residues. DNA of the CDR3: TGCGCCAGCAAAGCCTCCCTCGCGGGAACTGAAGCTTTCTTT. Amino acids: CASKASLAGTEAFF.

This chain joins TRBV7-9 and TRBJ1-1; 9 bases map to TRBD1. V trimming: 5 bases; J trimming: 5 bases; junction bases outside the gene matches: 15. Germline lookup yields CDR1 SEHNR and CDR2 FQNEAQ (reference sequence). The CDR3 runs 17 residues. The CDR3 here is CASSRVPGQGNGTEAFF. The CDR3, as DNA: TGTGCCAGCAGCCGAGTCCCGGGACAGGGTAACGGGACTGAAGCTTTCTTT.

This clone is a singleton in its sample. The chain uses TRBV24-1 and TRBJ1-2, with 7 bases fitting TRBD1. Germline V gene data show CDR1 as KGHDR and CDR2 as SFDVKD. The CDR3 runs 14 residues. The junction had 8 bases not matched to a gene; V was cut back by 6 bases and J by 5 bases. This CDR3 is CATSRGTASYGYTF. Written as DNA, the CDR3 is TGTGCCACCAGTCGTGGGACAGCCTCTTATGGCTACACCTTC.

This chain uses TRBV5-1 with TRBJ1-3, with TRBD1 identical over 9 bases. The V and J ends lost 3 bases and 9 bases, in that order; junction bases with no gene match: 7. The CDR3 totals 14 residues. In germline, CDR1 is SGHRS, CDR2 YFSETQ. CDR3 residues: CASSSQGGQGTIYF. CDR3 coding DNA: TGCGCCAGCAGCTCTCAGGGGGGACAGGGCACCATATATTTT.

This clone was recorded once. V gene TRBV7-2 combines with J gene TRBJ2-7; 7 positions match TRBD2. V gave up 4 bases and J gave up 4 bases; unmatched junction bases: 4. This CDR3 has 13 amino acids. In germline, CDR1 is SGHTA, CDR2 FQGNSA. For the CDR3, the DNA is TGTGCCAGCAGCTCCGGGCGGGGGTACGAGCAGTACTTC. Translating it yields CASSSGRGYEQYF.

The V call is TRBV29-1, the J call TRBJ2-1; D is undetermined. This CDR3 contains 11 residues. V was pared by 5 bases and J by 3 bases, with 5 bases between. Germline V gene data show CDR1 as SQVTM and CDR2 as ANQGSEA. CDR3 residues: CSVQDYNEQFF. The CDR3 nucleotides are TGCAGCGTTCAGGACTACAATGAGCAGTTCTTC.

This chain joins TRBV6-5 and TRBJ1-2; D ambiguous. Between the trimmed V and J ends, which lost 8 bases and 0 bases, there was a span of 16 bases. CDR3 length: 15 residues. Germline-derived CDR1 and CDR2 are MNHEY and SVGAGI. The CDR3 nucleotides are TGTGCCAGCTTTGGAACCACTGAAGCTAACTATGGCTACACCTTC. It codes for CASFGTTEANYGYTF.

The chain combines TRBV12-3 or TRBV12-4 with TRBJ1-5; no clear D gene. The CDR3 sequence is 11 residues long. The V end was cut by 8 bases, the J end by 5 bases, with 7 bases between. The CDR3 DNA reads TGTGCCAGCGGCCCCCATCAGCCCCAGCATTTT. This encodes CASGPHQPQHF.

The chain carries TRBV4-1 and TRBJ1-1, with D possibly matching TRBD1 (5 bases). The ends were cut back, 5 bases at V and 0 bases at J, with 10 bases in the middle. Germline V gene sequence: CDR1 MGHRA, CDR2 YSYEKL. The CDR3 sequence is 14 residues long. Written as DNA, the CDR3 is TGCGCCAGCAGCGGGGGGACCCTGAACACTGAAGCTTTCTTT. This codes for CASSGGTLNTEAFF.

This chain links TRBV24-1 with TRBJ2-2, with 13 bases that match TRBD2. V was clipped by 4 bases and J by 3 bases; unmatched bases: 7. From germline, CDR1 is KGHDR and CDR2 SFDVKD. CDR3 length equals 18 residues. Here the CDR3 reads CATSDPRLAGGYTGELFF. In nucleotides, the CDR3 is TGTGCCACCAGTGACCCGCGACTAGCGGGGGGATACACCGGGGAGCTGTTTTTT.